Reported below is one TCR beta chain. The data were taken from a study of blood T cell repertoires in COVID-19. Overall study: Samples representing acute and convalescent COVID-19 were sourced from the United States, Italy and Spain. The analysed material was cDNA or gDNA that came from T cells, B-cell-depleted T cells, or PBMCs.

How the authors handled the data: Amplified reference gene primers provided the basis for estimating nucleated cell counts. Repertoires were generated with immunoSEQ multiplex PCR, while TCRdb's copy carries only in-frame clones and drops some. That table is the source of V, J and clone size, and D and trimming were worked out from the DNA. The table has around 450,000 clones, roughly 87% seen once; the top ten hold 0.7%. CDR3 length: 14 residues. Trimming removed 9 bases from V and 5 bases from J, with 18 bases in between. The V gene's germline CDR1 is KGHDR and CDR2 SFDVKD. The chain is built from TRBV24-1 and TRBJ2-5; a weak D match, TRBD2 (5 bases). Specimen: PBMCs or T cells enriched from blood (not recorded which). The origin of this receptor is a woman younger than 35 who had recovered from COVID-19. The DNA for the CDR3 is TGTGCCACCCGCCGTCGGGGTCGTCTCGAGACCCAGTACTTC. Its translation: CATRRRGRLETQYF.